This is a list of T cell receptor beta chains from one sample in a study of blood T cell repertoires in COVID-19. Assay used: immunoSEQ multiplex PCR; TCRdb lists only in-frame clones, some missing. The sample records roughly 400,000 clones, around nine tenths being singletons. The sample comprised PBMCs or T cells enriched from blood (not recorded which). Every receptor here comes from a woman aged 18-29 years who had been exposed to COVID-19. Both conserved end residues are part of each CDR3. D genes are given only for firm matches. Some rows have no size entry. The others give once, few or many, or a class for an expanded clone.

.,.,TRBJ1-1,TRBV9,TGTGCCAGCAGCGTTTCAGCCACAGGTGAAGCTTTCTTT,CASSVSATGEAFF
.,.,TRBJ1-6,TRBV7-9,TGTGCCAGCAGCCTCCCGACAGTCTATAATTCACCCCTCCACTTT,CASSLPTVYNSPLHF
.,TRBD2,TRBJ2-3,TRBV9,TGTGCCAGCACCCGAGCGGGACTTAGCACAGATACGCAGTATTTT,CASTRAGLSTDTQYF
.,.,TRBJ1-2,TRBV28,TGTGCCAGCACGTCAAGCTCGACAGGCGCAACGTCCTACACCTTC,CASTSSSTGATSYTF
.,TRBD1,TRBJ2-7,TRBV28,TGTGCCAGCAGTTTGGTCCGGAGACAGGGGGTATCCTACGAGCAGTACTTC,CASSLVRRQGVSYEQYF
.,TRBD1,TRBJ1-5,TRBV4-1,TGCGCCAGCAGCCAAGTGACAGGGCTCAATCAGCCCCAGCATTTT,CASSQVTGLNQPQHF
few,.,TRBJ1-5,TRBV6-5,TGTGCCAGCAGTAGGACAGAGTATAGCAATCAGCCCCAGCATTTT,CASSRTEYSNQPQHF
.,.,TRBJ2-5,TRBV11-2,TGTGCCAGCAGCCTCGGAACAGCTCAAGAGACCCAGTACTTC,CASSLGTAQETQYF
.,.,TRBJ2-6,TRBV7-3,TGTGCCAGCAGCTTAACGGGTTACGCAGGGTCTGGGGCCAACGTCCTGACTTTC,CASSLTGYAGSGANVLTF
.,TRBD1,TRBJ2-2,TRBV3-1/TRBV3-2,TGTGCCAGCAGCCAAGCCGGGACAGGGCGGGCCGGGGAGCTGTTTTTT,CASSQAGTGRAGELFF